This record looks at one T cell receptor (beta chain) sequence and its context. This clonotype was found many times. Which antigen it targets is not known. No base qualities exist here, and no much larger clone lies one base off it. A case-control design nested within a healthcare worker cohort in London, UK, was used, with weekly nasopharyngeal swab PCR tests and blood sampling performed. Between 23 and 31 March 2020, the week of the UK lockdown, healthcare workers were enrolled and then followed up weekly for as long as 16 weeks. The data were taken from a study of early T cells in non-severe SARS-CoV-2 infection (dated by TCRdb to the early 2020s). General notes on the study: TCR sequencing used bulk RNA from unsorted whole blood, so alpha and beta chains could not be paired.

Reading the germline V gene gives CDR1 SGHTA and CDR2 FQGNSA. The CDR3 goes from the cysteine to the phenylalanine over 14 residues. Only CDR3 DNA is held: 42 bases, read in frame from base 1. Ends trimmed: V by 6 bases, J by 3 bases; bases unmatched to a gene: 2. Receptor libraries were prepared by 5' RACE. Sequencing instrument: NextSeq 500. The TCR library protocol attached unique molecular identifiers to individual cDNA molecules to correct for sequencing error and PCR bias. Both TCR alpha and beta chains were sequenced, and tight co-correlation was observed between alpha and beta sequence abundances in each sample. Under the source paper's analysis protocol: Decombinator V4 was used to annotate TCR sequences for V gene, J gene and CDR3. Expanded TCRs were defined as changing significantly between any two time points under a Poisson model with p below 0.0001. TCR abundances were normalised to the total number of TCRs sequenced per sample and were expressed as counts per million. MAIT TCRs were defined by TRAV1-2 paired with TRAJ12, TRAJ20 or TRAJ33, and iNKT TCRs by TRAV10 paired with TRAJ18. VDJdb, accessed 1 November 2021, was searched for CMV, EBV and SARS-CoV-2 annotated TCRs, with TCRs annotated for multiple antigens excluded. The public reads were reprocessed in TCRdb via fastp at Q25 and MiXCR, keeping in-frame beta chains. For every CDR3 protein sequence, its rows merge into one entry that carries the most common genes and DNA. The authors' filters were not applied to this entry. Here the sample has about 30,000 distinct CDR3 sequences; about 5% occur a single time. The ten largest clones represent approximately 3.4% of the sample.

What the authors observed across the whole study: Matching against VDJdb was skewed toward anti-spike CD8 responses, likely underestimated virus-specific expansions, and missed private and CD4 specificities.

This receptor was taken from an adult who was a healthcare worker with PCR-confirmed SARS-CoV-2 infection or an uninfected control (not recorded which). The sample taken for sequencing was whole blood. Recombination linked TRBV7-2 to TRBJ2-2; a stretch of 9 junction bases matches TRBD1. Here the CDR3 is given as CASRGQGYTGELFF. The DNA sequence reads TGTGCCAGCAGGGGACAGGGCTACACCGGGGAGCTGTTTTTT. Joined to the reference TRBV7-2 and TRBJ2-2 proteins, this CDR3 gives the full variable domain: GAGVSQSPSNKVTEKGKDVELRCDPISGHTALYWYRQSLGQGLEFLIYFQGNSAPDKSGLPSDRFSAERTGGSVSTLTIQRTQQEDSAVYLCASRGQGYTGELFFGEGSRLTVL.